Detailed here is one TCR beta chain. Its matching antigen is unknown. These data originate in a study of T cell responses to AZD1222 COVID-19 vaccine. Broader study findings: Spike-spanning, vaccine-associated CD4 TCRs were dominant at 160-218 and 743-854. AZD1222 recipients seropositive at baseline numbered only six or seven. Most donors were white British, females outnumbered males, and clonal diversity was possibly underestimated.

There are 14 residues in the CDR3. In germline, CDR1 is MNHEY, CDR2 SMNVEV (reference sequence). Trimming took 3 bases from V and 3 from J; bases not matched to a gene: 3. The protocol was immunoSEQ multiplex PCR, while the TCRdb copy is restricted to in-frame clones and leaves out a portion. The data hold 55,000 to 90,000 clones, with roughly four fifths observed a single time. The clonotype comes from an adult in good health. The sample was peripheral blood, taken on day 0 of AZD1222 vaccination. The J gene is TRBJ2-3, the V gene TRBV27, with TRBD1 matching over 7 bases. This CDR3 reads CASSLDRSTDTQYF. As DNA, the CDR3 is TGTGCCAGCAGTTTGGACAGGTCAACAGATACGCAGTATTTT.